The 19 T cell receptor beta chains listed next were all sequenced from one sample in a study of cytomegalovirus exposure and HLA in healthy donors (dated by TCRdb to about 2017). Libraries came from the immunoSEQ multiplex PCR assay. The multiplex PCR relied on a mix of 60 forward primers for TCR Vbeta segments and 13 reverse primers for TCR Jbeta segments. The table was pulled from immuneACCESS by TCRdb, which kept in-frame rearrangements only. Such tables lose some clones; where checked, under half of the loss comes from unresolved V genes, and the rest has no known cause. The sample records 150,000 to 200,000 clones, roughly a tenth of which are singletons. Roughly 1.4% of the sample belongs to the ten largest clones. What was sequenced was PBMCs. Receptors were obtained from a woman aged 30 to 39 in good health and CMV-seropositive.

This clone was observed a few times. The rearrangement uses TRBV25-1 and TRBJ1-1; D remains ambiguous. Per the germline V gene, CDR1 is MGHDK and CDR2 is SYGVNS. Trimming pared 8 bases from V and 3 bases from J, leaving 13 bases between. The CDR3 has 13 residues. CDR3 sequence reads: CASCNVRDTEAFF. DNA of the CDR3: TGTGCCAGCTGCAATGTTCGGGACACTGAAGCTTTCTTT.

A few counts support this clone. The CDR3 region has the DNA TGTGCCAGCAGCTCAGGACTAGCGACCTACGAGCAGTACTTC. Its translation: CASSSGLATYEQYF. The V and J genes are TRBV11-2 and TRBJ2-7, with TRBD2 matching over 9 bases. This CDR3 spans 14 amino acids. Germline trimming cut 4 bases from V and 2 bases from J; bases unmatched to any gene: 3. Germline assignment: CDR1 SGHAT and CDR2 FQNNGV.

This clone was counted a few times. The chain links TRBV9 to TRBJ2-1; 7 nucleotides match TRBD2. Per germline, CDR1 SGDLS and CDR2 YYNGEE. V shed 6 bases and J 0 bases; nucleotides not matched to a gene: 6. CDR3 length: 15 amino acids. The CDR3 bases are TGTGCCAGCACCGTTAGCGGGCACTCCTACAATGAGCAGTTCTTC. Encoded protein: CASTVSGHSYNEQFF.

This clone was detected a few times. This rearrangement joins TRBV2 to TRBJ2-1; 9 positions match TRBD2. Germline CDR1 SNHLY, CDR2 FYNNEI. CDR3 length equals 13 residues. The trim removed 8 bases at V and 3 bases at J, leaving 2 bases unmatched. CDR3 sequence (DNA): TGTGCCAGCGTGACTAGCGGCTACAATGAGCAGTTCTTC. This gives the protein CASVTSGYNEQFF.

The chain uses TRBV5-1 and TRBJ1-4; D gene uncertain. V was trimmed by 2 bases and J by 2 bases, leaving 13 bases between them. CDR3 length: 16 amino acids. The germline V gene has CDR1 SGHRS and CDR2 YFSETQ. DNA for the CDR3: TGCGCCAGCAGCTTTCAAACCCCGGGGACTAATGAAAAACTGTTTTTT. Its translation is CASSFQTPGTNEKLFF.

This sequence joins TRBV14 and TRBJ2-7; 7 nucleotides line up with TRBD1. There are 18 residues in the CDR3. Looked up from germline, CDR1 is SGHDN and CDR2 is FVKESK. The trim removed 4 bases at V and 2 bases at J, leaving 17 bases unmatched. The CDR3 sequence is CASSPGQFSGTNTYEQYF. As DNA, the CDR3 is TGTGCCAGCAGCCCGGGACAGTTTTCCGGGACCAACACCTACGAGCAGTACTTC.

The rearrangement joins TRBV7-9 to TRBJ2-1, with 9 positions matching TRBD1. Germline CDR1 is SEHNR and CDR2 is FQNEAQ (reference sequence). The CDR3 is 16 amino acids. Trimming cost V 11 bases and J 5 bases; bases outside gene matches: 16. CDR3 loop: CAVVGTGLIPHNEQFF. The CDR3 nucleotides are TGTGCCGTCGTGGGGACAGGGCTAATCCCCCACAATGAGCAGTTCTTC. The complete variable domain, with remaining parts taken from reference TRBV7-9 and TRBJ2-1, reads DTGVSQNPRHKITKRGQNVTFRCDPISEHNRLYWYRQTLGQGPEFLTYFQNEAQLEKSRLLSDRFSAERPKGSFSTLEIQRTEQGDSAMYLCAVVGTGLIPHNEQFFGPGTRLTVL.

This clone occurred a few times. V gene TRBV11-2 combines with J gene TRBJ2-1, with unresolved D. Germline V gene sequence: CDR1 SGHAT, CDR2 FQNNGV. V was shortened by 4 bases and J by 7 bases, with 14 bases between the two germline ends. CDR3 length equals 14 residues. The CDR3 loop is CASSSEPGSNEQFF. The CDR3 DNA sequence: TGTGCCAGCAGCTCAGAGCCCGGGTCTAATGAGCAGTTCTTC. The full variable domain, its missing parts supplied by reference TRBV11-2 and TRBJ2-1, is EAGVAQSPRYKIIEKRQSVAFWCNPISGHATLYWYQQILGQGPKLLIQFQNNGVVDDSQLPKDRFSAERLKGVDSTLKIQPAKLEDSAVYLCASSSEPGSNEQFFGPGTRLTVL.

This chain uses TRBV10-2 with TRBJ2-1; maybe TRBD1 (5 bases). Trimming removed 5 bases from V and 8 bases from J, with 7 bases in between. CDR3 length: 11 residues. CDR1 and CDR2 (germline): WSHSY, SAAADI. CDR3: CASSQGDEQFF. CDR3 bases: TGCGCCAGCAGTCAAGGGGATGAGCAGTTCTTC.

Worth noting for this clone: Other nucleotide sequences from this sample produce the same CDR3. The chain couples TRBV6-1 to TRBJ2-1; maybe TRBD2 (5 bases). This CDR3 contains 14 residues. The V gene lost 4 bases and the J gene lost 3 bases, with 10 bases spanning the gap. Germline assignment: CDR1 MNHNS and CDR2 SASEGT. CDR3 residues: CASSVLLDYNEQFF. The CDR3 DNA reads as TGTGCCAGCAGTGTGTTACTAGACTACAATGAGCAGTTCTTC.

This clone was seen a few times. The chain combines TRBV5-1 with TRBJ1-2, with a possible D match to TRBD1 (6 bases). Germline lookup yields CDR1 SGHRS and CDR2 YFSETQ. V was trimmed by 4 bases and J by 3 bases, leaving 13 bases between them. The CDR3 covers 14 residues. CDR3 sequence: CASSLGGLYYGYTF. The CDR3 DNA reads TGCGCCAGCAGCCTCGGGGGGCTCTACTATGGCTACACCTTC. Together with reference TRBV5-1 and TRBJ1-2, the CDR3 gives the full variable domain: KAGVTQTPRYLIKTRGQQVTLSCSPISGHRSVSWYQQTPGQGLQFLFEYFSETQRNKGNFPGRFSGRQFSNSRSEMNVSTLELGDSALYLCASSLGGLYYGYTFGSGTRLTVV.

Ten or more counts support this clone. The CDR3 bases are TGTGCCAGCAGCGTATATTTACAGTTGACAGGGGGCCGGCAGCCCCAGCATTTT. This gives the protein CASSVYLQLTGGRQPQHF. The V gene is TRBV6-7, the J gene TRBJ1-5; 10 bases map to TRBD1. TRBV6-7 is an ORF for which the function is uncertain. The CDR3 is 18 amino acids. The J segment lost 7 bases and the V segment lost 6 bases, leaving 18 bases of the junction unmatched.

This clone was counted only a few times. The chain recombines TRBV5-1 with TRBJ2-5; perhaps TRBD2 as D (6 bases). Germline CDR1 is SGHRS and CDR2 is YFSETQ. The CDR3 runs to 12 residues. V was pared by 4 bases and J by 5 bases, with 9 bases between. The DNA of the CDR3 is TGCGCCAGCAGCGCGGAGGGGGAGACCCAGTACTTC. It specifies CASSAEGETQYF.

There are a few counts of this clone. The chain combines TRBV19 with TRBJ1-2, with 7 bases aligning to TRBD1. V shed 5 bases, J shed 5 bases, and the junction held 14 bases outside the gene matches. This CDR3 contains 16 residues. Germline V CDR1 and CDR2: LNHDA, SQIVND (reference sequence). The CDR3 DNA follows: TGTGCCAGTAGTTATGGGCAGGGGGGCTCCTGGTATGGCTACACCTTC. This encodes CASSYGQGGSWYGYTF.

The sample holds a few counts of this clone. The V gene is TRBV7-8, the J gene TRBJ1-1; no firm D call. Between the trimmed V and J ends, which lost 4 bases and 4 bases, there was a span of 16 bases. Germline values: CDR1 SGHVS, CDR2 FQNEAQ. This CDR3 is 15 amino acids long. CDR3 DNA sequence: TGTGCCAGCAGCTCGAAAGAGGGCCTTGGCACTGAAGCTTTCTTT. It encodes CASSSKEGLGTEAFF.

This clone came up a few times. CDR3: CSVEYKYEQYF. CDR3 nucleotide sequence: TGCAGCGTTGAGTATAAATACGAGCAGTACTTC. This sequence joins TRBV29-1 and TRBJ2-7, with D unresolved. The CDR3 consists of 11 residues. Per the germline V gene, CDR1 is SQVTM and CDR2 is ANQGSEA. The ends were cut back, 3 bases at V and 4 bases at J, with 7 bases in the middle.

This clone was observed a few times. One end of the junction is discordant with germline, which a read error may explain. In the same sample, other DNA sequences code for this CDR3. The genes are TRBV2 and TRBJ1-5, with unresolved D. Germline V lookup: CDR1 SNHLY, CDR2 FYNNEI. The CDR3 has 15 amino acids. The CDR3 nucleotides read TGCGCCAGCAGTGAAGGCGGTCCCAGCAATCAGCCCCAGCATTTT. It encodes CASSEGGPSNQPQHF.

The DNA of the CDR3 is TGTGCCAGTAGTAGGACAGGGTATGCCTCTGGGGCCAACGTCCTGACTTTC. Its protein is CASSRTGYASGANVLTF. The rearrangement uses TRBV19 and TRBJ2-6, with TRBD1 matching over 8 bases. Germline V gene sequence: CDR1 LNHDA, CDR2 SQIVND (reference sequence). CDR3 length: 17 amino acids. The junction had 5 bases not matched to a gene; V was cut back by 4 bases and J by 0 bases.

This clone was found a few times. Within the sample, other DNA sequences also encode this same CDR3. This chain uses TRBV5-1 with TRBJ2-7, with 7 bases lining up with TRBD2. J was trimmed by 3 bases and V by 2 bases; bases with no gene match: 5. The CDR3 covers 14 residues. Per the germline V gene, CDR1 is SGHRS and CDR2 is YFSETQ. The CDR3 region is CASSLGTGGYEQYF. DNA of the CDR3: TGCGCCAGCAGCTTAGGTACGGGAGGCTACGAGCAGTACTTC.